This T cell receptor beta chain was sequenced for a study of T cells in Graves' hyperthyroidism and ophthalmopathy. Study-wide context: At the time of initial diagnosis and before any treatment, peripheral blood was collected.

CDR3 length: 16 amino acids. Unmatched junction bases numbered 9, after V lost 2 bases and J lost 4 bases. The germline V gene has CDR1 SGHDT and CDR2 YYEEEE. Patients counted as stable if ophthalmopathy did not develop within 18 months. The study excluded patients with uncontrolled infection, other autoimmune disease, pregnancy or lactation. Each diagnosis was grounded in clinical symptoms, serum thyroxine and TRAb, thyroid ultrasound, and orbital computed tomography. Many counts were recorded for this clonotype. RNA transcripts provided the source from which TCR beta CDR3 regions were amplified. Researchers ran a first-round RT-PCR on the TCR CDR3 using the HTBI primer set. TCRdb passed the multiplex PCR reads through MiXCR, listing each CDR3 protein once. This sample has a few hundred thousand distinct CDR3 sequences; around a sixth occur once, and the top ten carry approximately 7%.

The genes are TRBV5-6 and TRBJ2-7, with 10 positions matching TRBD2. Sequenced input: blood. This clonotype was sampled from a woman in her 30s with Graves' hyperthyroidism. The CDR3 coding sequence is TGTGCCAGCAGCTTACGGACTAGCGGACAGACATACGAGCAGTACTTC. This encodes CASSLRTSGQTYEQYF.